This is a list of T cell receptor beta chains from one sample in a study of cytotoxic CD8 clonotypes in ibrutinib-treated CLL. Assay used: immunoSEQ multiplex PCR; TCRdb lists only in-frame clones, some missing. The repertoire consists of 60,000 to 70,000 clones, with roughly 50% occurring once and the leading ten covering 14% to 15%. The source material was PBMCs, sampled after 12 months of ibrutinib treatment. These receptors all stem from a human donor with chronic lymphocytic leukemia. The CDR3 runs from the conserved cysteine through the conserved F or W. D genes are given only for firm matches. Size is omitted from some rows. Given values are once, few, many or a class for expanded clones.

v_call: TRBV6-5
d_call: TRBD1
j_call: TRBJ2-2
clone_size: -
cdr3_aa: CASSYEGTGVPGELFF
cdr3_nt: TGTGCCAGCAGTTACGAAGGGACAGGGGTGCCCGGGGAGCTGTTTTTT

v_call: TRBV2
d_call: TRBD2
j_call: TRBJ2-1
clone_size: -
cdr3_aa: CASSARLAGGFWSHYNEQFF
cdr3_nt: TGTGCCAGCAGTGCCAGGCTAGCGGGAGGCTTTTGGTCTCACTACAATGAGCAGTTCTTC

v_call: TRBV5-1
d_call: -
j_call: TRBJ2-1
clone_size: -
cdr3_aa: CASSLAPGGHNEQFF
cdr3_nt: TGCGCCAGCAGCTTGGCCCCCGGGGGTCACAATGAGCAGTTCTTC

v_call: TRBV6-5
d_call: -
j_call: TRBJ1-3
clone_size: -
cdr3_aa: CASSYSLSGNTIYF
cdr3_nt: TGTGCCAGCAGTTACTCCCTATCTGGAAACACCATATATTTT

v_call: TRBV7-9
d_call: -
j_call: TRBJ1-1
clone_size: -
cdr3_aa: CASSFRWMGSKTEAFF
cdr3_nt: TGTGCCAGCAGCTTTCGGTGGATGGGGAGTAAGACTGAAGCTTTCTTT

v_call: TRBV21-1
d_call: -
j_call: TRBJ2-7
clone_size: -
cdr3_aa: CASSNPPGGGEQYF
cdr3_nt: TGTGCCAGCAGCAATCCCCCTGGGGGGGGCGAGCAGTACTTC

v_call: TRBV2
d_call: TRBD1
j_call: TRBJ2-7
clone_size: -
cdr3_aa: CASRTGQSPYEQYF
cdr3_nt: TGTGCCAGCCGAACGGGACAGAGTCCCTACGAGCAGTACTTC

v_call: TRBV5-1
d_call: TRBD2
j_call: TRBJ2-2
clone_size: -
cdr3_aa: CASSLGLAGTGELFF
cdr3_nt: TGCGCCAGCAGCTTGGGGCTAGCGGGCACCGGGGAGCTGTTTTTT

v_call: TRBV5-1
d_call: -
j_call: TRBJ2-1
clone_size: many
cdr3_aa: CASSPGVSYNEQFF
cdr3_nt: TGCGCCAGCAGCCCCGGCGTCTCCTACAATGAGCAGTTCTTC

v_call: TRBV14
d_call: -
j_call: TRBJ2-6
clone_size: few
cdr3_aa: CASSQVGRTSGANVLTF
cdr3_nt: TGTGCCAGCAGCCAAGTAGGACGGACCTCTGGGGCCAACGTCCTGACTTTC